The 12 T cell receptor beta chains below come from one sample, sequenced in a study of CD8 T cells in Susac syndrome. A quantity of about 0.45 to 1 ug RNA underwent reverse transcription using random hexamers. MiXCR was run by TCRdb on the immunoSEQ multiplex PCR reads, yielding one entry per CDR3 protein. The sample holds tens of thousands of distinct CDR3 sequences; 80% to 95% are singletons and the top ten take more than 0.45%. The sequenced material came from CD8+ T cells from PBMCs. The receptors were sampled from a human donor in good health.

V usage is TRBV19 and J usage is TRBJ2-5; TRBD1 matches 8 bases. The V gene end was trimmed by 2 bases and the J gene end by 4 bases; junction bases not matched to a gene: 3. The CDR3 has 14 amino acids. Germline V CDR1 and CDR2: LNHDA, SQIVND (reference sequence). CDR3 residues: CASSIQGASETQYF. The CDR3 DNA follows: TGTGCCAGTAGTATACAGGGGGCTTCAGAGACCCAGTACTTC.

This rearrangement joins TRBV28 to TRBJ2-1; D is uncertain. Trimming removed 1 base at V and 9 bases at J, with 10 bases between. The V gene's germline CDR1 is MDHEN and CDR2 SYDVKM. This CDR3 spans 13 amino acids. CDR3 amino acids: CASSLSGWGEQFF. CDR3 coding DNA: TGTGCCAGCAGTTTATCGGGTTGGGGTGAGCAGTTCTTC.

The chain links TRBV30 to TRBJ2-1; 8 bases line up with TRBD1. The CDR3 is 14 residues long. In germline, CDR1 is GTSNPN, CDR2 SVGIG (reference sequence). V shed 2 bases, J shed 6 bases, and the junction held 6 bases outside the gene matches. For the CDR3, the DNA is TGTGCCTGGAGTTCTGGACAGGGCCGCAATGAGCAGTTCTTC. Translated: CAWSSGQGRNEQFF. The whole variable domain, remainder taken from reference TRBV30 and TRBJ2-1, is SQTIHQWPATLVQPVGSPLSLECTVEGTSNPNLYWYRQAAGRGLQLLFYSVGIGQISSEVPQNLSASRPQDRQFILSSKKLLLSDSGFYLCAWSSGQGRNEQFFGPGTRLTVL.

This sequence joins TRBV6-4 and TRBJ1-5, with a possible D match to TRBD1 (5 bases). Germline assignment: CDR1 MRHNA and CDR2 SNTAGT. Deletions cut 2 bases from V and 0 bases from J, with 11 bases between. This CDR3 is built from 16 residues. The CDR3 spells CASSDPDSFSNQPQHF. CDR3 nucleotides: TGTGCCAGCAGTGACCCTGACAGTTTTAGCAATCAGCCCCAGCATTTT.

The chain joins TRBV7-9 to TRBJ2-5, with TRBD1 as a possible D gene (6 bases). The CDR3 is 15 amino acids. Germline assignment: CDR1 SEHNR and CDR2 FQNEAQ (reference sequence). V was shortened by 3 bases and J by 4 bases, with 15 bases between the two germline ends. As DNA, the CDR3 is TGTGCCAGCAGCTTCGCGCCGGGCAGGGGAGAGACCCAGTACTTC. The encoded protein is CASSFAPGRGETQYF.

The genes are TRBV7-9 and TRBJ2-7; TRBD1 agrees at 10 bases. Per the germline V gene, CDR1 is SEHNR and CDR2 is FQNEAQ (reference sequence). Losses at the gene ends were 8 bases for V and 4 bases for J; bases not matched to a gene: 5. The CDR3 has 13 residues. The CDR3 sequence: CASGDRGRYEQYF. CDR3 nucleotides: TGTGCCAGCGGAGACAGGGGGCGATACGAGCAGTACTTC.

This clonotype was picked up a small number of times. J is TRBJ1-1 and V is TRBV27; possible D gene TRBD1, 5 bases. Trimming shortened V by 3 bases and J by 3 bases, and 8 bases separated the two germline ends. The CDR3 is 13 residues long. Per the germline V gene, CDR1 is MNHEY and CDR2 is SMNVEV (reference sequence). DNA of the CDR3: TGTGCCAGCAGTTTGGGGGGGGACACTGAAGCTTTCTTT. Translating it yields CASSLGGDTEAFF.

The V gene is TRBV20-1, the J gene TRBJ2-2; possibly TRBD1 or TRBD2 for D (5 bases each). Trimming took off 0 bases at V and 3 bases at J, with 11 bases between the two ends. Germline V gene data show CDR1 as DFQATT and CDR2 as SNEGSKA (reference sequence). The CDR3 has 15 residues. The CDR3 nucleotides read TGCAGTGCTAGAGAAAAGGGGACCTACACCGGGGAGCTGTTTTTT. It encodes CSAREKGTYTGELFF.

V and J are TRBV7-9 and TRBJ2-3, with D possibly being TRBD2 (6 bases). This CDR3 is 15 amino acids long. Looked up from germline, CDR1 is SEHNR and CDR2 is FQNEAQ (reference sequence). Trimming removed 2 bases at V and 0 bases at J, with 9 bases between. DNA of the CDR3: TGTGCCAGCAGCTTATTGGGAGGCAGCACAGATACGCAGTATTTT. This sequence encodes CASSLLGGSTDTQYF.

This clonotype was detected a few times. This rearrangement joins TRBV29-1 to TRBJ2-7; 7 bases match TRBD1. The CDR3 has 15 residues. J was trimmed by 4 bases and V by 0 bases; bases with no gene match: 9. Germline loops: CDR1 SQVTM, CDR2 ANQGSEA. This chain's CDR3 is CSVEDSDRAGYEQYF. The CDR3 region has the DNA TGCAGCGTTGAAGATTCCGACAGGGCGGGTTACGAGCAGTACTTC.

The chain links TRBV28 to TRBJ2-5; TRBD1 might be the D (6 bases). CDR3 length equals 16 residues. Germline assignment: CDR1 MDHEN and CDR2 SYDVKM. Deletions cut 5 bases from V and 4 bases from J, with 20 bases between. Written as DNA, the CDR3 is TGTGCCAGCAGTCCGCGACAGGACACGATCCTAGAGACCCAGTACTTC. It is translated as CASSPRQDTILETQYF. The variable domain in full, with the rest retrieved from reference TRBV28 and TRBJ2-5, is DVKVTQSSRYLVKRTGEKVFLECVQDMDHENMFWYRQDPGLGLRLIYFSYDVKMKEKGDIPEGYSVSREKKERFSLILESASTNQTSMYLCASSPRQDTILETQYFGPGTRLLVL.

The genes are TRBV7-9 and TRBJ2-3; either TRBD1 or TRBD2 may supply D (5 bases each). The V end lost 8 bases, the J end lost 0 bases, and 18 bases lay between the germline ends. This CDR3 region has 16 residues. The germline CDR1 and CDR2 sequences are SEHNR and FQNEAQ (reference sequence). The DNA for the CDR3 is TGTGCCAGCGGGGGAATCGCGGGTCCTAGCACAGATACGCAGTATTTT. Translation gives CASGGIAGPSTDTQYF.